This is a list of T cell receptor beta chains from one sample in a study of cytomegalovirus exposure and HLA in healthy donors. Measured with immunoSEQ multiplex PCR; TCRdb has only the in-frame clones, and not every one. The profile covers more than 100,000 clones, with about 75% appearing a single time and around 30% taken by the ten largest. Sequenced sample: PBMCs. All receptors come from a man in his sixties in good health and CMV-seropositive. CDR3s include the opening cysteine and the closing phenylalanine or tryptophan. A D gene is named only where the DNA matches it firmly. For some rows the clone size is stated as once, few or many, or as a class when expanded; others skip it.

j_call | v_call | clone_size | d_call | cdr3_aa
TRBJ2-3 | TRBV10-3 | NA | NA | CAIGGRAGTDTQYF
TRBJ1-5 | TRBV4-1 | NA | NA | CASSRDTTGQSIQPQHF
TRBJ2-3 | TRBV10-3 | once | TRBD2 | CAISESLAGSTDTQYF
TRBJ2-3 | TRBV27 | NA | NA | CASSFQVTDTQYF
TRBJ1-2 | TRBV11-2 | NA | NA | CASSLVRAGQAYTF
TRBJ1-3 | TRBV15 | NA | NA | CATSRDWGGNSGNTIYF
TRBJ2-5 | TRBV5-6 | NA | NA | CASSLYGVQETQYF
TRBJ2-1 | TRBV2 | NA | TRBD2 | CASREGTSGSGRQFF
TRBJ2-1 | TRBV4-1 | NA | NA | CASSFWDSLYNEQFF
TRBJ2-1 | TRBV28 | NA | TRBD2 | CASSPRTSGSRFF
TRBJ2-5 | TRBV6-5 | once | TRBD2 | CASSYLAGQEQYF
TRBJ2-5 | TRBV11-2 | once | NA | CASSQGTIQQETQYF